This T cell receptor beta chain appears in the sequencing data of a study of T cell repertoires and HLA-DP antigens. Purity of the untouched CD4+ T cells was about 98%. The primer mix covered 54 TRBV segments and 13 TRBJ segments. For pre-culture CD4+ samples, the target was 190,000 or so T cell genomes. The data were produced by immunoSEQ multiplex PCR, yet TCRdb's version contains in-frame clones alone and is incomplete. The sample has approximately 110,000 clones; 85% to 95% are singletons. CDR3 length: 14 amino acids. Germline V lookup: CDR1 SGHNT, CDR2 YYREEE (reference sequence). Trimming pared 4 bases from V and 6 bases from J, leaving 14 bases between. Details on this clone: The antigen is undetermined.

The specimen sequenced was CD4+ T cells from PBMCs. This clonotype originated in a woman aged 18-29 years in good health and CMV-seronegative. The chain has TRBV5-4 and TRBJ2-1, with a possible D match to TRBD2 (5 bases). CDR3 sequence (DNA): TGTGCCAGCAGCCGCTCCGGGAAGACCAATGAGCAGTTCTTC. Protein: CASSRSGKTNEQFF.